This entry describes one T cell receptor beta chain. One end of the junction does not line up with germline, which may come from a read error. The sample comes from a study of blood T cell repertoires in COVID-19. Some clones are missing from TCRdb's copy, which holds only in-frame ones; the method was immunoSEQ multiplex PCR. The table lists more than 95,000 clones, around 88% of them singletons. Germline loops: CDR1 SSHAT, CDR2 FNYEAQ (reference sequence). The CDR3 runs 16 residues. The rearrangement links TRBV7-7 to TRBJ2-2; TRBD1 matches at 9 bases. This receptor was obtained from a human donor in a cohort sampled during active COVID-19. Sequences were obtained from peripheral blood. The CDR3 sequence is CASSLGRDRDTGELFF. CDR3 nucleotides: TGTGCTAGCAGCCTAGGCCGGGACAGGGACACCGGGGAGCTGTTTTTT.